This T cell receptor (beta chain) derives from a study of OX40 agonist ivuxolimab in advanced cancers. Study-level background: Patients with hepatocellular carcinoma, melanoma, renal cell or head and neck cancer made up the dose-escalation patients.

General observations from the study: At 0.1 to 3.0 mg/kg and by week 6, clonal expansion occurred in CD4+ and CD8+ blood T cells.

On this clone itself: Its matching antigen is unknown.

This table comes from immunoSEQ multiplex PCR, and its TCRdb copy is limited to in-frame clones, with some not included. The sample includes about 80,000 clones, roughly nine tenths of them seen just once. The CDR3 contains 11 residues. Germline V lookup: CDR1 SEHNR, CDR2 FQNEAQ (reference sequence). V lost 1 base to trimming and J lost 9 bases, with 3 bases between them. Prior autoimmune disease or systemic immunosuppression barred patients. At cycle 4 day 1, cycle 7 day 1, and baseline, blood was sampled. This chain joins TRBV7-9 and TRBJ2-2; D gene uncertain. This clonotype originated in an adult with an advanced solid tumor such as melanoma, head and neck, liver or kidney cancer. The sequencing used CD4+ or CD8+ T cells sorted from blood, collected in a trial of the OX40 agonist ivuxolimab. In DNA, the CDR3 is TGTGCCAGCAGCTTAGGTCGGGAGCTGTTTTTT. Translation: CASSLGRELFF.